Sequencing of this TCR beta chain was carried out in a study of blood T cell repertoires in COVID-19 (TCRdb year 2020). With regard to the full study: Samples covering the acute and convalescent phases of COVID-19 were provided by collaborators in the United States, Italy and Spain. The material from the prospective study consisted of cDNA or gDNA derived from T cells, B-cell-depleted T cells, or PBMCs. The dataset comprised deeply sampled blood TCRbeta repertoires from subjects exposed to, actively infected with, or recovered from COVID-19. A freely available public database, intended as a resource for researchers studying the immune response to SARS-CoV-2, is where the repertoires were released. The samples were drawn from two sources: the first 160 participants of the ongoing ImmuneRACE study, and 950 to 1,500 subjects contributed by 6 global collaborators. Sample metadata almost always included a de-identified subject ID, COVID-19 status, age in years and sex. Where available, HLA class I and class II types were taken from metadata supplied by the sample provider and were not determined by assay-based typing.

TCRbeta CDR3 regions were amplified from genomic DNA using the immunoSEQ Assay, a bias-controlled multiplex PCR. Turning to the authors' computational methods: Nucleated cell counts per sample were estimated from amplification of reference gene primers within the assay. Sequence reads were collapsed and filtered to measure the absolute abundance of every unique TCRbeta CDR3 rearrangement. For each sample, productive Simpson clonality was calculated as the square root of Simpson's diversity index over productive rearrangements. This is the immuneACCESS table as TCRdb keeps it, with only in-frame sequences that have V and J called. A part of the clones is gone; compared with another copy, unresolved V genes explain less than half, and the rest is unexplained. V and J calls and clone size are as listed in that table; D and trimming were resolved from the DNA. This sample comprises about 120,000 clones, around nine tenths of them detected only once. The ten largest clonotypes hold 0.75% to 0.9% of the sample.

V was cut back by 2 bases and J by 5 bases, leaving a gap of 13 bases between them. There are 14 amino acids in the CDR3, from cysteine to phenylalanine inclusive. Here the CDR3 DNA is all that survives: 42 bases in frame from base 1. From the germline V gene, CDR1 is KGHSH and CDR2 is LQKENI. Paper-wide results and their limitations: Clinical and demographic metadata were provided uncurated, with the amount varying by source and participant.

This clone has a handful of counts. It lacks a known antigen. Within one base of it there is no much larger clone, and no base qualities were kept. Whole blood was collected in K2EDTA tubes by collaborating institutions according to the institutions' own protocols. For TCRbeta analysis, collaborator samples were shipped as frozen whole blood, as isolated PBMCs, or as DNA extracted from either sample type. The clonotype comes from a woman aged 45-65 years with active or convalescent COVID-19. The chain employs TRBV18 and TRBJ2-7, with TRBD2 perhaps the D gene, on 7 matching bases. Sequencing was done on a sample of peripheral blood. The CDR3 protein is CASSPERGGNEQYF. In nucleotides, the sequence is TGTGCCAGCTCACCAGAGAGGGGGGGGAACGAGCAGTACTTC.